Presented here are 29 T cell receptor beta chains from one specimen sequenced in a study of T cell repertoires in cytomegalovirus infection (dated 2019 in TCRdb). The listed sequencing device is Illumina HiSeq 1500. In-frame beta chains were kept once TCRdb had trimmed the public reads at Q25 with fastp and called clones with MiXCR. Each record represents a unique CDR3 protein, reported with the most common genes and DNA among its rows. The sample contains roughly 990,000 distinct CDR3 sequences, 30% to 40% of them found a single time. The ten largest account for under 15% of the sample. Sample treatment or condition, as interpreted from the label and publication: in vitro stimulation with specific CMV peptide epitopes to enrich CMV-specific T cells. For these TCRs, the target antigens are not known. The source material was cultured CD8+ T cells from PBMCs, sampled from culture after CMV antigen stimulation. The receptors stem from a human donor in good health (CMV status not recorded). Some clones in this sample may be carry-over from other donors' samples.

This sequence joins TRBV27 and TRBJ1-4, with D possibly TRBD1 on 6 matching bases. CDR1 and CDR2 (germline): MNHEY, SMNVEV (reference sequence). The length of the CDR3 is 15 residues. The ends were cut back, 5 bases at V and 4 bases at J, with 14 bases in the middle. The chain's CDR3 is CASSPSGAFNEKLFF. In nucleotides, the CDR3 is TGTGCCAGCAGTCCATCAGGGGCCTTTAATGAAAAACTGTTTTTT.

V gene TRBV20-1 combines with J gene TRBJ2-3, with 11 positions matching TRBD2. Germline V gives CDR1 DFQATT, CDR2 SNEGSKA (reference sequence). The CDR3 length is 15 residues. V dropped 3 bases and J dropped 7; count of bases not matched to a gene: 9. CDR3 sequence (DNA): TGCAGTGCTAGGGGGCTAGCGGGGGGACGGAATACGCAGTATTTT. Its translation is CSARGLAGGRNTQYF.

This clonotype was seen a handful of times. This chain joins TRBV4-1 and TRBJ1-2; the D gene is possibly TRBD1 (5 bases). The length of the CDR3 is 14 residues. Germline-derived CDR1 and CDR2 are MGHRA and YSYEKL. Trimming took 1 base from V and 4 from J, leaving 10 bases between them. The CDR3 DNA reads as TGCGCCAGCAGCCAAGTGGGGCCGGCCTATGGCTACACCTTC. Its translation is CASSQVGPAYGYTF.

A note on this clonotype: Given a much more abundant clone one base away, this may be a read error. The J gene is TRBJ2-1, the V gene TRBV7-6, with 7 bases fitting TRBD1. The CDR3 is 14 residues long. Germline CDR1 reads SGHVS; CDR2 reads FNYEAQ. The CDR3 nucleotides read TGTGCTAACAGCTTGAGGGGGCGCAGCAATGAGCAGTTCTTC. Protein: CANSLRGRSNEQFF.

The chain employs TRBV28 and TRBJ1-2; 10 nucleotides match TRBD1. The CDR3 consists of 17 residues. V gave up 7 bases and J gave up 1 base; unmatched junction bases: 12. CDR1 is MDHEN, CDR2 SYDVKM, per germline. The CDR3 nucleotides read TGTGCCAGCATCGGATTCCCCGGGACAGGGGTTAACTATGGCTACACCTTC. Amino acids: CASIGFPGTGVNYGYTF.

The V gene is TRBV6-6, the J gene TRBJ2-7; the D is unclear. Per germline, CDR1 MNHNY and CDR2 SVGAGI (reference sequence). The V end was cut by 6 bases, the J end by 0 bases, with 12 bases between. The CDR3 consists of 14 residues. The CDR3 sequence: CASSSERSSYEQYF. CDR3 sequence (DNA): TGTGCCAGCAGCTCAGAAAGGAGCTCCTACGAGCAGTACTTC.

The chain uses TRBV19 and TRBJ2-3; 8 bases map to TRBD2. The V segment lost 1 base and the J segment 4 bases; nucleotides outside the gene matches: 10. Germline V gene sequence: CDR1 LNHDA, CDR2 SQIVND (reference sequence). The CDR3 is 17 residues long. CDR3 sequence (DNA): TGTGCCAGTAGTATAGTTCCAGCGGGGGTACTTGCAGATACGCAGTATTTT. This codes for CASSIVPAGVLADTQYF.

This clonotype was seen only a few times. The rearrangement joins TRBV7-9 to TRBJ2-5; D might be TRBD2 (7 bases). The CDR3 sequence is 15 residues long. The germline V gene encodes CDR1 SEHNR and CDR2 FQNEAQ (reference sequence). V was cut by 1 base and J by 2 bases, with 11 bases left in between. The CDR3 sequence is CASSLEGGKQETQYF. The CDR3 DNA is TGTGCCAGCAGCTTAGAGGGGGGGAAGCAAGAGACCCAGTACTTC.

The J gene is TRBJ1-5, the V gene TRBV4-1; no clear D. Between the trimmed V and J ends, which lost 0 bases and 3 bases, there was a span of 9 bases. The CDR3 loop spans 15 amino acids. The germline V gene has CDR1 MGHRA and CDR2 YSYEKL. The CDR3 sequence is CASSQDGRDNQPQHF. CDR3 bases: TGCGCCAGCAGCCAAGATGGCCGGGACAATCAGCCCCAGCATTTT.

The sample holds a few counts of this clonotype. The rearrangement uses TRBV11-1 and TRBJ2-2, with D tentatively TRBD1 (5 bases). The length of the CDR3 is 15 residues. The V and J ends lost 3 bases and 7 bases respectively, with 15 bases between them. The germline V gene encodes CDR1 SGHAT and CDR2 FQDESV (reference sequence). In DNA form, the CDR3 reads TGTGCCAGCAGCTTGGTCGCAGGGTGGGACGGGGAGCTGTTTTTT. This codes for CASSLVAGWDGELFF.

The rearrangement uses TRBV5-3 and TRBJ2-6; TRBD1 is a possible D gene (6 bases). TRBV5-3 qualifies as an ORF whose function is uncertain. The CDR3 extends over 16 amino acids. V was cut by 8 bases and J by 2 bases, with 17 bases left in between. The CDR3 spells CASSQTDRTGANVLTF. CDR3 DNA: TGTGCCAGCAGCCAGACCGACAGGACTGGGGCCAACGTCCTGACTTTC.

The chain has TRBV5-6 and TRBJ1-4, with TRBD1 matching 9 bases. Germline assignment: CDR1 SGHDT and CDR2 YYEEEE. Losses at the gene ends were 2 bases for V and 11 bases for J; bases not matched to a gene: 7. The CDR3 runs to 14 residues. CDR3 amino acids: CASSFGTGTRKLFF. CDR3 DNA: TGTGCCAGCAGCTTCGGGACAGGGACCCGGAAACTGTTTTTT.

This clonotype was detected ten times or more. The J gene is TRBJ1-1, the V gene TRBV7-2; tentatively, D is TRBD1 (5 bases). Deletions cut 3 bases from V and 0 bases from J, with 17 bases between. CDR1 SGHTA and CDR2 FQGNSA come from the germline V gene. There are 17 residues in the CDR3. The DNA for the CDR3 is TGTGCCAGCAGCTTTCCGGGGGATATCTGGATGAACACTGAAGCTTTCTTT. It yields the protein CASSFPGDIWMNTEAFF.

This clonotype was seen more than once but under ten times. This rearrangement joins TRBV7-9 to TRBJ2-7; D is perhaps TRBD2 (6 bases). The CDR3 runs to 15 residues. Germline V gives CDR1 SEHNR, CDR2 FQNEAQ (reference sequence). The V gene lost 4 bases and the J gene lost 2 bases, with 15 bases spanning the gap. CDR3 loop: CASSSRDGPTYEQYF. DNA for the CDR3: TGTGCCAGCAGCTCGCGGGACGGCCCGACCTACGAGCAGTACTTC.

In the case of this clonotype: A junction end diverges from the germline sequence, so it may reflect a read error. The rearrangement uses TRBV12-3 or TRBV12-4 and TRBJ1-4; D is unclear. This CDR3 is 15 amino acids long. The CDR3 region is CANSLVHHTYEKLFF. CDR3 nucleotide sequence: TGTGCCAACAGTTTAGTACATCATACTTATGAAAAACTGTTTTTT.

This clonotype has just a few counts. The chain is built from TRBV6-5 and TRBJ1-1; TRBD1 matches at 11 bases. With V trimmed by 5 bases and J by 3 bases, 8 bases remained unmatched. The germline gives CDR1 MNHEY, CDR2 SVGAGI. The CDR3 is 16 residues long. The DNA for the CDR3 is TGTGCCAGCAGTCCCCACCCGGGACAGGGGGACACTGAAGCTTTCTTT. As protein: CASSPHPGQGDTEAFF.

To note about this clonotype: This sequence may be a read error, since a much larger clone differs from it by one base. V gene TRBV6-1 combines with J gene TRBJ1-1, with TRBD1 matching 7 bases. Germline CDR1 reads MNHNS; CDR2 reads SASEGT. This CDR3 has 19 amino acids. The CDR3 loop is CVSSEGLRQGSPMNTEAFF. Written as DNA, the CDR3 is TGTGTCAGCAGTGAAGGACTTCGACAGGGATCCCCCATGAACACTGAAGCTTTCTTT.

In this sample, this clonotype turned up a few times. The genes are TRBV12-3 or TRBV12-4 and TRBJ1-2, with D unresolved. There are 12 residues in the CDR3. V dropped 1 base and J dropped 8 bases, with 8 bases sitting between them. CDR3 protein: CASSLGLTGYTF. The DNA of the CDR3 is TGTGCCAGCAGTTTAGGGTTAACGGGCTACACCTTC.

The rearrangement joins TRBV7-2 to TRBJ1-1; D may be TRBD1 (6 bases). V lost 2 bases, J lost 7 bases, and 23 bases lay in between. The CDR3 has 17 amino acids. CDR1 and CDR2 (germline): SGHTA, FQGNSA. The DNA of the CDR3 is TGTGCCAGCAGCTTAAGAACCAGGGGCGCTGGGAGTTTTGAAGCTTTCTTT. As protein: CASSLRTRGAGSFEAFF.

The chain uses TRBV6-2 or TRBV6-3 and TRBJ2-1; the match to TRBD2 covers 11 bases. After removal of 6 bases from V and 5 bases from J, the junction contained 3 bases not matched to a gene. The CDR3 runs 14 residues. Germline V lookup: CDR1 MNHEY, CDR2 SVGEGT. The CDR3 is CASSKLAGDNEQFF. The CDR3, as DNA: TGTGCCAGCAGCAAACTAGCGGGGGACAATGAGCAGTTCTTC.

A single count supports this clonotype. The chain is built from TRBV20-1 and TRBJ2-7; D is undetermined. The CDR3 runs to 14 residues. The germline V gene has CDR1 DFQATT and CDR2 SNEGSKA (reference sequence). V shed 6 bases and J shed 0 bases, with 15 bases lying between them. The CDR3 coding sequence is TGCAGTGCCGAAAAAGTGGAGTACTCCTACGAGCAGTACGTC. Protein sequence: CSAEKVEYSYEQYV.

The chain joins TRBV19 to TRBJ2-1, with TRBD2 matching over 12 bases. The CDR3 has 14 amino acids. Germline loops: CDR1 LNHDA, CDR2 SQIVND (reference sequence). Unmatched junction bases numbered 6, after V lost 6 bases and J lost 9 bases. CDR3 residues: CASSLLAGGLEQFF. The CDR3 coding sequence is TGTGCCAGTAGCCTTCTAGCGGGGGGGCTTGAGCAGTTCTTC. Using reference TRBV19 and TRBJ2-1 for the parts outside the CDR3, the full variable domain is DGGITQSPKYLFRKEGQNVTLSCEQNLNHDAMYWYRQDPGQGLRLIYYSQIVNDFQKGDIAEGYSVSREKKESFPLTVTSAQKNPTAFYLCASSLLAGGLEQFFGPGTRLTVL.

This clonotype occurred once. This may stem from a read error, because a much larger clone lies one nucleotide away. J is TRBJ2-5 and V is TRBV6-1; 7 nucleotides align to TRBD2. The CDR3 loop spans 17 amino acids. Losses at the gene ends were 5 bases for V and 5 bases for J; bases not matched to a gene: 17. CDR1 MNHNS and CDR2 SASEGT come from the germline V gene. CDR3 residues: CASSPPRGVGGVETQYF. The CDR3 nucleotides are TGTGCCAGCAGTCCCCCTCGAGGCGTGGGGGGGGTGGAGACCCAGTACTTC.

This clonotype has more than one count but fewer than ten. The chain carries TRBV20-1 and TRBJ2-1; TRBD2 matches 9 bases. Germline loops: CDR1 DFQATT, CDR2 SNEGSKA (reference sequence). The CDR3 is 18 amino acids. The V gene end was trimmed by 6 bases and the J gene end by 8 bases; junction bases not matched to a gene: 23. The CDR3 nucleotides read TGCAGTGCCCCGCCGGGGACGCGGGGGGGTCGGTTTATTTATGAGCAGTTCTTC. Translation gives CSAPPGTRGGRFIYEQFF.

This clonotype showed up just a few times. The V gene is TRBV7-9, the J gene TRBJ1-1; no reliable D call. The CDR3 extends over 12 amino acids. Germline V gene lookup returns CDR1 SEHNR and CDR2 FQNEAQ (reference sequence). The V end lost 5 bases, the J end lost 7 bases, and 11 bases lay between the germline ends. The DNA of the CDR3 is TGTGCCAGCAGCCCCCTGGAGATTGAAGCTTTCTTT. Translating it yields CASSPLEIEAFF.

The J gene is TRBJ2-7, the V gene TRBV7-6; 8 bases are a match to TRBD1. The junction had 7 bases not matched to a gene; V was cut back by 4 bases and J by 5 bases. Germline V CDR1 and CDR2: SGHVS, FNYEAQ. The CDR3 has 14 amino acids. The CDR3 reads CASSSWTGSHEQYF. Here the CDR3 DNA reads TGTGCCAGCAGCTCTTGGACAGGGTCCCACGAGCAGTACTTC.

This clonotype was counted between two and nine times. This rearrangement joins TRBV15 to TRBJ1-4; D is unclear. Trimming cost V 8 bases and J 7 bases, with 8 bases left between them. The length of the CDR3 is 11 residues. Germline CDR1 is LNHNV and CDR2 is YYDKDF (reference sequence). The CDR3 bases are TGTGCCACCCGGGAACGTGAAAAACTGTTTTTT. Protein product: CATREREKLFF.

The chain employs TRBV19 and TRBJ2-7; 8 bases line up with TRBD2. J lost 2 bases, V lost 7 bases, and 7 bases had no gene match. This CDR3 has 14 amino acids. Germline V gene data show CDR1 as LNHDA and CDR2 as SQIVND (reference sequence). CDR3: CASNPGGSPYEQYV. CDR3 bases: TGTGCCAGTAATCCGGGAGGGTCCCCCTACGAGCAGTACGTC.

The chain couples TRBV10-3 to TRBJ2-6; the match to TRBD1 covers 7 bases. V shed 0 bases and J 0 bases; nucleotides not matched to a gene: 2. Looked up from germline, CDR1 is ENHRY and CDR2 is SYGVKD. CDR3 size: 17 residues. The CDR3 loop is CAISESQGDSGANVLTF. As DNA, the CDR3 is TGTGCCATCAGTGAGTCCCAGGGGGACTCTGGGGCCAACGTCCTGACTTTC.